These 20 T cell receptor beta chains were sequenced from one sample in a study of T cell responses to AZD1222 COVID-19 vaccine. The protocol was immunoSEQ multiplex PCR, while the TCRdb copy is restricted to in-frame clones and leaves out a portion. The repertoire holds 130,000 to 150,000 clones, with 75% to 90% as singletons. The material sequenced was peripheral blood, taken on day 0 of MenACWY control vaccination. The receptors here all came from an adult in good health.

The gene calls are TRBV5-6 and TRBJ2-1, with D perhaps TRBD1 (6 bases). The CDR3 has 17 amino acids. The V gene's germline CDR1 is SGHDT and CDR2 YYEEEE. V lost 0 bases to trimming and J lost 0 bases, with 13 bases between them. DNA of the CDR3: TGTGCCAGCAGCTTGGTCGGGACACGGTACTCCTACAATGAGCAGTTCTTC. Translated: CASSLVGTRYSYNEQFF.

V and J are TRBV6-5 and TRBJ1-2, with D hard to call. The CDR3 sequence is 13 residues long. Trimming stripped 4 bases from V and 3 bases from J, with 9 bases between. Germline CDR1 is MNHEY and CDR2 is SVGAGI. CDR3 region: CASSSRVDYGYTF. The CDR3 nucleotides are TGTGCCAGCAGTTCCCGAGTCGACTATGGCTACACCTTC.

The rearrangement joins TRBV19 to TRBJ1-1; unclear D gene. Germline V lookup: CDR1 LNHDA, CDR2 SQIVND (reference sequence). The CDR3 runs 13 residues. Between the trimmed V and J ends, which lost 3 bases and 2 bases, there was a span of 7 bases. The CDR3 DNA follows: TGTGCCAGTAGTATTGGCCAAAACACTGAAGCTTTCTTT. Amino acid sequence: CASSIGQNTEAFF. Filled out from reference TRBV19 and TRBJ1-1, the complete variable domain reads DGGITQSPKYLFRKEGQNVTLSCEQNLNHDAMYWYRQDPGQGLRLIYYSQIVNDFQKGDIAEGYSVSREKKESFPLTVTSAQKNPTAFYLCASSIGQNTEAFFGQGTRLTVV.

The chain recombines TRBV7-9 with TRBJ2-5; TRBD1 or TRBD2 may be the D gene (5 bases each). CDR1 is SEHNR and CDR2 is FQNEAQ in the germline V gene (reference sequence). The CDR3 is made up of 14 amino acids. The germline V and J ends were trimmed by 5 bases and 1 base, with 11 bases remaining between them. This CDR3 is CASSPGASQETQYF. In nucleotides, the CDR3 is TGTGCCAGCAGCCCCGGGGCCAGCCAAGAGACCCAGTACTTC. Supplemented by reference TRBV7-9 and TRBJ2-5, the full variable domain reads DTGVSQNPRHKITKRGQNVTFRCDPISEHNRLYWYRQTLGQGPEFLTYFQNEAQLEKSRLLSDRFSAERPKGSFSTLEIQRTEQGDSAMYLCASSPGASQETQYFGPGTRLLVL.

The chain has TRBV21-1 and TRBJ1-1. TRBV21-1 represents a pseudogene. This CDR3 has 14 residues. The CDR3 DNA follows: TGTGCCAGCAGCCTACAAATCCGCCCCGGGACAGCTTTCTTT. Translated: CASSLQIRPGTAFF.

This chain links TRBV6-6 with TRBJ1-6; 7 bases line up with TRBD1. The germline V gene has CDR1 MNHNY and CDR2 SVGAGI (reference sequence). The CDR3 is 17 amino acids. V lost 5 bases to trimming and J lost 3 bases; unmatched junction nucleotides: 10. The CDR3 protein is CASSRKGQRYYNSPLHF. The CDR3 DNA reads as TGTGCCAGCAGTCGAAAGGGACAGCGCTACTATAATTCACCCCTCCACTTT.

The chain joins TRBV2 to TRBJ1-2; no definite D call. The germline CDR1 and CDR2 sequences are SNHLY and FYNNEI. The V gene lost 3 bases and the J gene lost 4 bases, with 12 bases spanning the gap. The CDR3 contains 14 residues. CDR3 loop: CASSEGERSYGYTF. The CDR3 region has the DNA TGTGCCAGCAGTGAGGGCGAAAGATCCTATGGCTACACCTTC.

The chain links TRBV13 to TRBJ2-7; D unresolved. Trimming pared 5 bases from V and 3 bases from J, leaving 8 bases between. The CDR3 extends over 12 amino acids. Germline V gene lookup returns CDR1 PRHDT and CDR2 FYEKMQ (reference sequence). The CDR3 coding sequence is TGTGCCAGCAGCCGTAACAGCTACGAGCAGTACTTC. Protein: CASSRNSYEQYF.

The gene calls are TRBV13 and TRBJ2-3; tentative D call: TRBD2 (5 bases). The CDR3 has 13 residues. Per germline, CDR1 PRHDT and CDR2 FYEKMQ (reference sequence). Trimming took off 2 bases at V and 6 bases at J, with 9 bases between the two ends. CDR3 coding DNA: TGTGCCAGCAGCTTATGGCGGGCGGATACGCAGTATTTT. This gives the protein CASSLWRADTQYF.

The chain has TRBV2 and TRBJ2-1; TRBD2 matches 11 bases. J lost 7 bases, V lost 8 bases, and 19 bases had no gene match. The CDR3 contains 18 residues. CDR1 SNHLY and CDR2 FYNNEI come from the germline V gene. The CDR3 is CASSGWDSGGALLNEQFF. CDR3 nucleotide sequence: TGTGCCAGCTCTGGTTGGGATAGCGGGGGGGCACTTTTGAATGAGCAGTTCTTC.

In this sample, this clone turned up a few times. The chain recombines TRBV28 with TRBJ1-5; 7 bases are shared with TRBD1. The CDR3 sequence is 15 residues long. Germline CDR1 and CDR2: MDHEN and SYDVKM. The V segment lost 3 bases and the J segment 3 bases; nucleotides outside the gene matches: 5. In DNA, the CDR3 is TGTGCCAGCAGTTTTACAGGGGTCTTCAATCAGCCCCAGCATTTT. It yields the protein CASSFTGVFNQPQHF. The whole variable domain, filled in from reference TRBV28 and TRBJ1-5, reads DVKVTQSSRYLVKRTGEKVFLECVQDMDHENMFWYRQDPGLGLRLIYFSYDVKMKEKGDIPEGYSVSREKKERFSLILESASTNQTSMYLCASSFTGVFNQPQHFGDGTRLSIL.

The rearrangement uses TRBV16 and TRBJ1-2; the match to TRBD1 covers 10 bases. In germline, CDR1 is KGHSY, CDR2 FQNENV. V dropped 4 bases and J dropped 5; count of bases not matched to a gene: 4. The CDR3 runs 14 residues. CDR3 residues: CASSPTGGTYGYTF. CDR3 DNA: TGTGCCAGCAGCCCGACAGGGGGCACGTATGGCTACACCTTC.

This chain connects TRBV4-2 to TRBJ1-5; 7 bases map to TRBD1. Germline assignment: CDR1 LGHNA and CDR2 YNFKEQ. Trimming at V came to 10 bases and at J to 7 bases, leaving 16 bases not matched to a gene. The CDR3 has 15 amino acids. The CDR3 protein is CATSPGGGRIQPQHF. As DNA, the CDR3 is TGTGCCACTTCCCCAGGGGGGGGGCGCATCCAGCCCCAGCATTTT.

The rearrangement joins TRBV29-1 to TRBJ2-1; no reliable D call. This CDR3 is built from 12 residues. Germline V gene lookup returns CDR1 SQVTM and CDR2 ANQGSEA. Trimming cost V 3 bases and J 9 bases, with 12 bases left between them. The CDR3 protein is CSVEKEIGEQFF. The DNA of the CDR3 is TGCAGCGTTGAGAAGGAAATCGGTGAGCAGTTCTTC.

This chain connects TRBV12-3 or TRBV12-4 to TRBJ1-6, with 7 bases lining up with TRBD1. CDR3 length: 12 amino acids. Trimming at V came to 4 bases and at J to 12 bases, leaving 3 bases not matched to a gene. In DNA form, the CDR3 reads TGTGCCAGCAGTTCCAACAGGGGACCCCTCCACTTT. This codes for CASSSNRGPLHF.

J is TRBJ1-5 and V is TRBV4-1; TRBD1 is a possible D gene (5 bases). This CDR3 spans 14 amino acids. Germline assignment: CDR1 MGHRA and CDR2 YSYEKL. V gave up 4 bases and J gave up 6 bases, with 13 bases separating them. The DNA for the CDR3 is TGCGCCAGCAGCCTGACGACAGAAACTCAGCCCCAGCATTTT. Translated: CASSLTTETQPQHF.

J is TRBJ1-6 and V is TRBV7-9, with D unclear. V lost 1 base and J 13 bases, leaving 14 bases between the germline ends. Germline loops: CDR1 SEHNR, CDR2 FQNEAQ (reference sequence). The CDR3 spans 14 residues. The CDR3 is CASSLGQRFGPLHF. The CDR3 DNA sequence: TGTGCCAGCAGCTTAGGACAACGGTTTGGTCCCCTCCACTTT.

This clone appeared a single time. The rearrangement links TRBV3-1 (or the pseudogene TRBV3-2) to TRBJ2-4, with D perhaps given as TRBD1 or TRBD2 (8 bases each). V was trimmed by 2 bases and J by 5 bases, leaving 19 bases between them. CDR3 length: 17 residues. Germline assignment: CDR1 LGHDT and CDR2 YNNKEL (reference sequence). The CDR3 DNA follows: TGTGCCAGCAGCCAAAGCGGGGGACAGGCCCAGGAAAACATTCAGTACTTC. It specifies CASSQSGGQAQENIQYF.

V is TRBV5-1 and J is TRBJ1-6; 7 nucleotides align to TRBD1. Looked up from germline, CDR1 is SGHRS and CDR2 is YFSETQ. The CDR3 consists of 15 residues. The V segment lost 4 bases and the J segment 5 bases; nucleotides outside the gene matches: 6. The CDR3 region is CASSKGAADNSPLHF. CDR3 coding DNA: TGCGCCAGCAGCAAGGGGGCAGCGGATAATTCACCCCTCCACTTT.

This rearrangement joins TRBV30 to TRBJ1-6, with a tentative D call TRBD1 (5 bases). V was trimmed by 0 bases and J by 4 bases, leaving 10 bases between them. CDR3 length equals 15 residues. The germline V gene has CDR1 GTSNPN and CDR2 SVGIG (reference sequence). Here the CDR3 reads CAWSVRGRYNSPLHF. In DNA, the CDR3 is TGTGCCTGGAGTGTACGGGGCAGGTATAATTCACCCCTCCACTTT.